The sequence of this TCR beta chain was determined in a study of T cell responses to AZD1222 COVID-19 vaccine. Here immunoSEQ multiplex PCR was the method, and the copy in TCRdb shows in-frame clones only, minus some. The table includes around 110,000 clones, roughly 90% detected once. V lost 6 bases to trimming and J lost 0 bases; unmatched junction nucleotides: 4. CDR1 is MNHEY, CDR2 SMNVEV, per germline (reference sequence). The CDR3 totals 15 residues. Worth noting for this clone: Its matching antigen is unknown.

The study's findings and limits: None of the repertoires were sampled until the peak T cell response had passed. Within unmutated variant regions lay the reported targets of nearly half of spike-specific TCRs. Just 6 or 7 people given AZD1222 tested seropositive at baseline. Among the donors, most were white British and more were female, and clonal diversity was possibly underestimated.

This sequence was found in an adult in good health. The gene calls are TRBV27 and TRBJ2-7; 11 positions match TRBD2. The sample in question was peripheral blood, obtained on day 0 of AZD1222 vaccination. CDR3 protein: CASRFTSGSSYEQYF. The CDR3 DNA sequence: TGTGCCAGCAGGTTCACTAGCGGGAGCTCCTACGAGCAGTACTTC.